This T cell receptor beta chain emerged from a study of cytomegalovirus exposure and HLA in healthy donors. A multiplex PCR was run with 60 Vbeta primers and 13 Jbeta primers. Some clones are missing from TCRdb's copy, which holds only in-frame ones; the method was immunoSEQ multiplex PCR. The table lists roughly 150,000 clones, over 70% of them singletons, with 13% to 15% in the top ten. Germline-derived CDR1 and CDR2 are WSHSY and SAAADI. V lost 6 bases and J lost 0; bases outside the gene matches: 0. The CDR3 is made up of 15 amino acids. V is TRBV10-2 and J is TRBJ2-2, with 11 positions matching TRBD2. The sample taken for sequencing was PBMCs. The origin of this receptor is a woman in her forties in good health and CMV-seronegative. The CDR3 protein is CASRLAGANTGELFF. In nucleotides, the CDR3 is TGCGCCAGCAGACTAGCGGGGGCGAACACCGGGGAGCTGTTTTTT.